The clone carrying this TCR beta chain is categorized as medium-sized (0.01 to 0.1%). Produced via immunoSEQ multiplex PCR; TCRdb's table is partial and in-frame only. The sample has 25,000 to 35,000 clones, more than 70% seen once; the top ten hold 5.8%. The CDR3 loop spans 12 amino acids. Trimming removed 7 bases at V and 12 bases at J, with 13 bases between. Germline CDR1 and CDR2: KGHSH and LQKENI. This entry belongs to a study of T cell responses to AZD1222 COVID-19 vaccine. The chain links TRBV18 to TRBJ1-6; D is unclear. This sequence originates from an adult in good health. The material sequenced was peripheral blood, taken on day 0 of AZD1222 vaccination. CDR3 coding DNA: TGTGCCAGCTGCTCGGGTGGAGGACCCCTCCACTTT. Its protein product is CASCSGGGPLHF.